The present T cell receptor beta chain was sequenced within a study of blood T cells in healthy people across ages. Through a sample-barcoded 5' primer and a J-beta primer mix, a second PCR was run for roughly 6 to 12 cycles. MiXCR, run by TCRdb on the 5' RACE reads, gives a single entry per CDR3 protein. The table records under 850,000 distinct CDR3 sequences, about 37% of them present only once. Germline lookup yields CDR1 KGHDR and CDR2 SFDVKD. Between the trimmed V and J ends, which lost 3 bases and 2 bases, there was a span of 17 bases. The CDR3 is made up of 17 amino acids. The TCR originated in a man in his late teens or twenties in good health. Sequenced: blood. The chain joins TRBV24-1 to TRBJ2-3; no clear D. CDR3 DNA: TGTGCCACCAGTGATCCAACCGGGCTACCTGACACAGATACGCAGTATTTT. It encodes CATSDPTGLPDTDTQYF.